Following are 16 T cell receptor beta chains from one sample sequenced in a study of cytotoxic CD8 clonotypes in ibrutinib-treated CLL. Only in-frame clones appear in the TCRdb table, and some are missing; sequencing was by immunoSEQ multiplex PCR. The profile shows roughly 220,000 clones, more than 65% of them singletons. The sample was PBMCs, taken after 12 months of ibrutinib treatment. These receptors all stem from a human donor with chronic lymphocytic leukemia.

The rearrangement joins TRBV27 to TRBJ2-1; TRBD2 agrees at 9 bases. Looked up from germline, CDR1 is MNHEY and CDR2 is SMNVEV (reference sequence). This CDR3 is built from 16 residues. Unmatched junction bases numbered 8, after V lost 3 bases and J lost 5 bases. In DNA, the CDR3 is TGTGCCAGCAGTTTTTTGGGGCTAGCGGGGAACAATGAGCAGTTCTTC. It specifies CASSFLGLAGNNEQFF.

The chain has TRBV11-1 and TRBJ1-1, with 8 bases matching TRBD1. V trimming: 2 bases; J trimming: 10 bases; junction bases outside the gene matches: 3. This CDR3 has 12 amino acids. In germline, CDR1 is SGHAT, CDR2 FQDESV (reference sequence). CDR3: CASSLRTGGAFF. CDR3 sequence (DNA): TGTGCCAGCAGCTTACGAACAGGGGGAGCTTTCTTT.

J is TRBJ1-2 and V is TRBV7-9; D not resolved. This CDR3 spans 14 amino acids. The V end was cut by 5 bases, the J end by 2 bases, with 12 bases between. Per the germline V gene, CDR1 is SEHNR and CDR2 is FQNEAQ (reference sequence). This chain's CDR3 is CASSQSRANYGYTF. The CDR3 DNA reads TGTGCCAGCAGCCAAAGCCGCGCGAACTATGGCTACACCTTC.

The chain uses TRBV6-5 and TRBJ1-2; 7 bases align to TRBD1. The CDR3 runs to 14 residues. Germline V CDR1 and CDR2: MNHEY, SVGAGI. The V gene end was trimmed by 6 bases and the J gene end by 4 bases; junction bases not matched to a gene: 8. The CDR3 DNA reads TGTGCCAGCAGCCGGACAGGAATGACCTATGGCTACACCTTC. Translating gives CASSRTGMTYGYTF.

The chain recombines TRBV30 with TRBJ2-7; D tentatively reads TRBD1 or TRBD2 (5 bases each). From germline, CDR1 is GTSNPN and CDR2 SVGIG (reference sequence). This CDR3 spans 13 amino acids. V was cut by 1 base and J by 6 bases, with 13 bases left in between. In DNA form, the CDR3 reads TGTGCCTGGAGTGCGGGTGGGGGATCCGAGCAGTACTTC. Translated: CAWSAGGGSEQYF.

This clone was counted once. This CDR3 is CAWTPRGHPLHF. The CDR3 region has the DNA TGTGCCTGGACCCCAAGAGGACACCCCCTCCACTTT. J is TRBJ1-6 and V is TRBV30, with D perhaps matching TRBD1 (5 bases). Germline lookup yields CDR1 GTSNPN and CDR2 SVGIG (reference sequence). CDR3 length: 12 residues. V dropped 4 bases and J dropped 13 bases, with 14 bases sitting between them. The entire variable domain, with the rest obtained from reference TRBV30 and TRBJ1-6, is as follows: SQTIHQWPATLVQPVGSPLSLECTVEGTSNPNLYWYRQAAGRGLQLLFYSVGIGQISSEVPQNLSASRPQDRQFILSSKKLLLSDSGFYLCAWTPRGHPLHFGNGTRLTVT.

Comment on this clone: Other nucleotide sequences in the sample specify the same CDR3. This chain joins TRBV5-1 and TRBJ2-7; 7 nucleotides line up with TRBD1. V dropped 0 bases and J dropped 2; count of bases not matched to a gene: 5. The CDR3 runs 15 residues. Germline V lookup: CDR1 SGHRS, CDR2 YFSETQ. CDR3 protein: CASSLAWDRTYEQYF. The DNA of the CDR3 is TGCGCCAGCAGCTTGGCCTGGGACAGAACCTACGAGCAGTACTTC.

In this sample, this clone turned up a few times. This rearrangement joins TRBV6-6 to TRBJ1-4; D is possibly TRBD1 (6 bases). CDR3 length: 14 amino acids. V was shortened by 2 bases and J by 7 bases, with 11 bases between the two germline ends. Germline lookup yields CDR1 MNHNY and CDR2 SVGAGI (reference sequence). The CDR3 DNA is TGTGCCAGCAGTTACGGGGGGCGCGGTGAAAAACTGTTTTTT. Translating gives CASSYGGRGEKLFF.

The chain carries TRBV9 and TRBJ1-2; TRBD1 matches at 10 bases. The ends lost 8 bases at V and 8 bases at J; junction bases unmatched: 12. Germline V gives CDR1 SGDLS, CDR2 YYNGEE. The length of the CDR3 is 14 residues. CDR3 bases: TGTGCCAGTGAGATCGGGACAGGGGTGGAGGGCTACACCTTC. Amino acids: CASEIGTGVEGYTF.

The rearrangement links TRBV7-2 to TRBJ2-4, with 10 bases that match TRBD2. V gave up 2 bases and J gave up 6 bases; unmatched junction bases: 1. Germline CDR1 reads SGHTA; CDR2 reads FQGNSA. CDR3 size: 14 residues. The CDR3 coding sequence is TGTGCCAGCAGCTTAAAGCGGGAGGGAAACATTCAGTACTTC. It specifies CASSLKREGNIQYF.

The chain is built from TRBV30 and TRBJ2-3; 9 bases match TRBD1. The CDR3 covers 13 residues. Germline V gene lookup returns CDR1 GTSNPN and CDR2 SVGIG (reference sequence). V was clipped by 8 bases and J by 2 bases; unmatched bases: 5. CDR3 protein: CAGGTGNTDTQYF. The CDR3 nucleotides read TGTGCCGGGGGGACAGGGAACACAGATACGCAGTATTTT.

This clone was observed a handful of times. The chain is built from TRBV28 and TRBJ2-2; D uncertain. Germline loops: CDR1 MDHEN, CDR2 SYDVKM. The CDR3 is 15 residues long. Trimming cost V 4 bases and J 2 bases, with 11 bases left between them. This CDR3 is CASSYPLGNTGELFF. As DNA, the CDR3 is TGTGCCAGCAGTTACCCCCTGGGAAACACCGGGGAGCTGTTTTTT.

The chain links TRBV30 to TRBJ1-6, with TRBD1 as a possible D gene (5 bases). V lost 0 bases, J lost 13 bases, and 7 bases lay in between. The CDR3 loop spans 11 amino acids. Germline CDR1 and CDR2: GTSNPN and SVGIG (reference sequence). The chain's CDR3 is CAWSVRDPLHF. DNA for the CDR3: TGTGCCTGGAGTGTCAGGGATCCCCTCCACTTT.

The chain joins TRBV5-4 to TRBJ2-5; D uncertain. V lost 1 base and J lost 4, with 11 bases in between. This CDR3 comprises 14 residues. CDR1 and CDR2 (germline): SGHNT, YYREEE (reference sequence). CDR3 nucleotide sequence: TGTGCCAGCAGCTTGTCCTCCATACCAGAGACCCAGTACTTC. Protein: CASSLSSIPETQYF.

This chain uses TRBV7-6 with TRBJ2-5, with D perhaps matching TRBD2 (6 bases). Per germline, CDR1 SGHVS and CDR2 FNYEAQ. The V and J ends lost 4 bases and 9 bases respectively, with 21 bases between them. The length of the CDR3 is 15 residues. The CDR3 is CASSSTGLPGQAQYF. The CDR3 DNA reads as TGTGCCAGCAGCTCGACGGGACTCCCGGGCCAGGCCCAGTACTTC.

V usage is TRBV5-1 and J usage is TRBJ1-1; 7 nucleotides agree with TRBD1. The CDR3 has 16 amino acids. The trim removed 5 bases at V and 1 base at J, leaving 11 bases unmatched. The germline V gene has CDR1 SGHRS and CDR2 YFSETQ. The CDR3 DNA reads TGCGCCAGCAGTTTATCTACCGGGACAGCGAACACTGAAGCTTTCTTT. Translating it yields CASSLSTGTANTEAFF.